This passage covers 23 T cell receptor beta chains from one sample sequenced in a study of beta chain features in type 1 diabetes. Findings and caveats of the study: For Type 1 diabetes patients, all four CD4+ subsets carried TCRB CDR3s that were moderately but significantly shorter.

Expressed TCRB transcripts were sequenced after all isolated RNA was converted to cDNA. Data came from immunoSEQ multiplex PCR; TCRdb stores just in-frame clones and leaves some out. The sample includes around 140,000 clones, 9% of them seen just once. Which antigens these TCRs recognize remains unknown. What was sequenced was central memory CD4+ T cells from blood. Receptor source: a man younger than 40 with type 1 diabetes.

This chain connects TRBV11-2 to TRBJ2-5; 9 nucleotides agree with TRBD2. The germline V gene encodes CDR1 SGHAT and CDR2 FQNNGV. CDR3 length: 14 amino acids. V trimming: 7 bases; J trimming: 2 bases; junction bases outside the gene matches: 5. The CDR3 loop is CASTLTSGQETQYF. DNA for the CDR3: TGTGCCAGCACCCTGACTAGCGGACAAGAGACCCAGTACTTC.

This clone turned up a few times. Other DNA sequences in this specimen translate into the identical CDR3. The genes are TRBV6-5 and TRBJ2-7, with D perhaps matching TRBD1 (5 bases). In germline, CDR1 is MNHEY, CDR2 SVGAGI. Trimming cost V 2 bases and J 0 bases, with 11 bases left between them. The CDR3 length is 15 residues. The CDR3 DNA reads TGTGCCAGCAGTTACCGACAGTTGAGCTCCTACGAGCAGTACTTC. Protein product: CASSYRQLSSYEQYF.

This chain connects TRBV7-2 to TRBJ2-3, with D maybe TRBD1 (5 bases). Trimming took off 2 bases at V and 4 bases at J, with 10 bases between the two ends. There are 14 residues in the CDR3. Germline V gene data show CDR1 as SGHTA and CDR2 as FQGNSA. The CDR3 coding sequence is TGTGCCAGCAGCTTAAATAGGGGATCAGATACGCAGTATTTT. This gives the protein CASSLNRGSDTQYF.

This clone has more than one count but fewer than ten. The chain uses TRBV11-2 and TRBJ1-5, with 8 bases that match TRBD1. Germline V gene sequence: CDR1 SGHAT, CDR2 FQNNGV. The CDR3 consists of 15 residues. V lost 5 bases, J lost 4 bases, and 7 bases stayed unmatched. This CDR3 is CASSRDGQGNQPQHF. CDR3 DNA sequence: TGTGCCAGCAGCAGAGACGGACAGGGAAATCAGCCCCAGCATTTT. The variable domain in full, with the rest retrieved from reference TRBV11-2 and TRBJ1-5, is EAGVAQSPRYKIIEKRQSVAFWCNPISGHATLYWYQQILGQGPKLLIQFQNNGVVDDSQLPKDRFSAERLKGVDSTLKIQPAKLEDSAVYLCASSRDGQGNQPQHFGDGTRLSIL.

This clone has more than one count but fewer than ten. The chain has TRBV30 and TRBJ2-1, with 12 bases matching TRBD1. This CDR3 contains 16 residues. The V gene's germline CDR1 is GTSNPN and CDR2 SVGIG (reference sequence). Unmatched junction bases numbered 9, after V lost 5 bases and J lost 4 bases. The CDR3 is CAWSGTGGRGYNEQFF. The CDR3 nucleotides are TGTGCCTGGTCTGGGACAGGGGGCAGGGGTTACAATGAGCAGTTCTTC.

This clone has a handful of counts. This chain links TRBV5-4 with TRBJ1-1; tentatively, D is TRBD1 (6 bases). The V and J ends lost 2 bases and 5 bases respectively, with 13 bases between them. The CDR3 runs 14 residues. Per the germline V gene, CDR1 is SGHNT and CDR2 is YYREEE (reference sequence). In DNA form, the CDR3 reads TGTGCCAGCAGCTTCGCAGGGAGGGGGACTGAAGCTTTCTTT. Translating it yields CASSFAGRGTEAFF.

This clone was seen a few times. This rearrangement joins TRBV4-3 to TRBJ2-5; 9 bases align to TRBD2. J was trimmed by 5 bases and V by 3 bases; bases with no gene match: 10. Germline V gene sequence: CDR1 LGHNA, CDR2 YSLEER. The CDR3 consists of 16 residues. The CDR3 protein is CASSQDPLAGRETQYF. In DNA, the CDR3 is TGCGCCAGCAGCCAGGACCCCCTAGCGGGGAGGGAGACCCAGTACTTC.

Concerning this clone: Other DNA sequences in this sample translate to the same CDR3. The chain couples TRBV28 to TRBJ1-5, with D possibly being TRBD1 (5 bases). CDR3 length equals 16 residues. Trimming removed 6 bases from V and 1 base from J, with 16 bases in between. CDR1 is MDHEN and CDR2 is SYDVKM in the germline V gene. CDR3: CASSSLLGGSNQPQHF. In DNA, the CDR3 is TGTGCCAGCAGCTCCCTACTGGGGGGAAGCAATCAGCCCCAGCATTTT.

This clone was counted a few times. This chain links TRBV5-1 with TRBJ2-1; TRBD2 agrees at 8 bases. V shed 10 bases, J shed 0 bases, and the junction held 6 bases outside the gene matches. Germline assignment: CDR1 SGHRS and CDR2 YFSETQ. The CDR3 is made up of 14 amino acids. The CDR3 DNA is TGCGCCTCCCGGGGGGGGAGCTCCTACAATGAGCAGTTCTTC. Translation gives CASRGGSSYNEQFF.

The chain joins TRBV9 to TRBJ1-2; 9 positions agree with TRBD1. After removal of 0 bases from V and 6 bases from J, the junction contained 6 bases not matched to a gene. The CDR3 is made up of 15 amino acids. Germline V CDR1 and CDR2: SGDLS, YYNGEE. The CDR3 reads CASSVAPGTGNGYTF. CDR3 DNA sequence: TGTGCCAGCAGCGTAGCTCCCGGGACAGGGAATGGCTACACCTTC. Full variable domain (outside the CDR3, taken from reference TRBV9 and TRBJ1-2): DSGVTQTPKHLITATGQRVTLRCSPRSGDLSVYWYQQSLDQGLQFLIQYYNGEERAKGNILERFSAQQFPDLHSELNLSSLELGDSALYFCASSVAPGTGNGYTFGSGTRLTVV.

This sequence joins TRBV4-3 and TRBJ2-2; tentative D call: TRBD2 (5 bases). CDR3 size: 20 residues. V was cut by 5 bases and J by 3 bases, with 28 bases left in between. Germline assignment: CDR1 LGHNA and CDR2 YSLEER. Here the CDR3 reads CASSARTGTGSNAYTGELFF. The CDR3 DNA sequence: TGCGCCAGCAGCGCACGAACGGGAACCGGGTCCAACGCTTACACCGGGGAGCTGTTTTTT.

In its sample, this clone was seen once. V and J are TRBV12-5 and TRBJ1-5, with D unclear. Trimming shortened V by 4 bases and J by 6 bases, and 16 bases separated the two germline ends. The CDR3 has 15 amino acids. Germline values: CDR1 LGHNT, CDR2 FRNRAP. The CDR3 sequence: CASGSGSGPSQPQHF. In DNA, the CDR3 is TGTGCTAGTGGTTCGGGGTCCGGACCTAGTCAGCCCCAGCATTTT.

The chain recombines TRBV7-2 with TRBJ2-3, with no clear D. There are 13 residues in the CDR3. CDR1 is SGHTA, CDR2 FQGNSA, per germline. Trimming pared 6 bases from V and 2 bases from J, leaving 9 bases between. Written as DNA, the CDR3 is TGTGCCAGCAGTACACGTGTCACAGATACGCAGTATTTT. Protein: CASSTRVTDTQYF.

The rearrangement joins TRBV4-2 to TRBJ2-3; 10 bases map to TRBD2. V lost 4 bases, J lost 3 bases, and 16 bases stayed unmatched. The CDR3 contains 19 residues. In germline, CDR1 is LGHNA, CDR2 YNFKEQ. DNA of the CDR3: TGTGCCAGCAGCCTGACTAGAGGAGAAGCGGGGGGGCGGACAGATACGCAGTATTTT. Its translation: CASSLTRGEAGGRTDTQYF.

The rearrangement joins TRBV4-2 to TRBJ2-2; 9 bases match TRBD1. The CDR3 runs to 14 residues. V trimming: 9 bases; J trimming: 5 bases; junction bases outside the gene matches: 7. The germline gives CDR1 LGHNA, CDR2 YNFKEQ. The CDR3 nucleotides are TGTGCCAGTTCACACAGGGGGCTTACCGGGGAGCTGTTTTTT. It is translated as CASSHRGLTGELFF.

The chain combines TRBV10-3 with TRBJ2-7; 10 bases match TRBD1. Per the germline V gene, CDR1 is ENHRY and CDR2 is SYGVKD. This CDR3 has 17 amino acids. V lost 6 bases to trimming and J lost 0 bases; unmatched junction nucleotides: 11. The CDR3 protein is CAIRLDRGGSISYEQYF. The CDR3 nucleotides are TGTGCCATCAGGCTGGACAGGGGGGGATCCATCTCCTACGAGCAGTACTTC.

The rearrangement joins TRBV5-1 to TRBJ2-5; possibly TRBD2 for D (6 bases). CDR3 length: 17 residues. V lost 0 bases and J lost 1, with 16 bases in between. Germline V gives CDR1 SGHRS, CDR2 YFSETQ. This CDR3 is CASSLEESGTFQETQYF. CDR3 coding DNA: TGCGCCAGCAGCTTGGAAGAATCCGGGACTTTCCAAGAGACCCAGTACTTC.

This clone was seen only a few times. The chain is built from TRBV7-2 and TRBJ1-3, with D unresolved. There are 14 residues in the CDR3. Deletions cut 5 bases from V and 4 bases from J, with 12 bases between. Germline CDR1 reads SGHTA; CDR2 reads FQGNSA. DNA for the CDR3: TGTGCCAGCAGCCCCCGAATACAGGGAAACACCATATATTTT. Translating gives CASSPRIQGNTIYF.

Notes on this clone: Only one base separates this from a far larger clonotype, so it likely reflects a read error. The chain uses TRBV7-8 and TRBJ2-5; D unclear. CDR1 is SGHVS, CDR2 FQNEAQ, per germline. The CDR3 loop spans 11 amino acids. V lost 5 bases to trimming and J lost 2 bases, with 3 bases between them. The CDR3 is CASSQQETQYF. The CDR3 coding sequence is TGTGCCAGCAGCCAACAAGAGACCCAGTACTTC.

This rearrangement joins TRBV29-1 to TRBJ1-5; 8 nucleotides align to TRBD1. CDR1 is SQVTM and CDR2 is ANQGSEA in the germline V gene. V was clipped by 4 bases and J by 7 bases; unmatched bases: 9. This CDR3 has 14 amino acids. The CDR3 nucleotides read TGCAGCGTTGCGGCCAGGGGGCCGGGACAGCCCCAGCATTTT. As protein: CSVAARGPGQPQHF.

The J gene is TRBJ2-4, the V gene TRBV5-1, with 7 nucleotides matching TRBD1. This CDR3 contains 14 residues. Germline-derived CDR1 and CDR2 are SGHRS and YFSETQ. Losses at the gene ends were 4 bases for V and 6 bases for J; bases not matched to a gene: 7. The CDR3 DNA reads TGCGCCAGCAGCCCTACAGGGGACGGAAACATTCAGTACTTC. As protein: CASSPTGDGNIQYF.

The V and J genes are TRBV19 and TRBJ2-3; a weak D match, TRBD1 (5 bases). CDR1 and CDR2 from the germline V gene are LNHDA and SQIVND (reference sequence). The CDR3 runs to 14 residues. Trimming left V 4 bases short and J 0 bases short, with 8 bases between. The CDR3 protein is CASSRGRSTDTQYF. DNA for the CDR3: TGTGCCAGTAGTAGGGGCCGGAGCACAGATACGCAGTATTTT.

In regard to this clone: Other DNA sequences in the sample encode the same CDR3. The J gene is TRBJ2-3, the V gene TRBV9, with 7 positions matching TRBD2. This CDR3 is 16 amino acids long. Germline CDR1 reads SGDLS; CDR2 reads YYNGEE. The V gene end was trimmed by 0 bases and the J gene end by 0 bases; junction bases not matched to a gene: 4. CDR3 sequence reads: CASSVEGLSSTDTQYF. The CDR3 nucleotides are TGTGCCAGCAGCGTAGAGGGACTATCTAGCACAGATACGCAGTATTTT.